This entry features one TCR beta chain sequence. These data originate in a study of blood T cell repertoires in COVID-19. Looking at the study overall: Spain, Italy and the United States supplied samples that represented acute and convalescent COVID-19.

Seattle patients were enrolled during active infection and followed longitudinally. TCRdb's copy holds only in-frame clones and misses some; the assay was immunoSEQ multiplex PCR. The repertoire consists of about 130,000 clones, with around 83% occurring once and the leading ten covering 3.2%. The CDR3 extends over 17 amino acids. The V end was cut by 2 bases, the J end by 0 bases, with 15 bases between. Germline-derived CDR1 and CDR2 are SGHTS and YDEGEE. The sequencing sample was made of peripheral blood. The clonotype was recovered from an elderly woman with COVID-19, enrolled during active disease. The chain uses TRBV5-8 and TRBJ2-4; D is possibly TRBD2 (7 bases). The CDR3 nucleotides read TGTGCCAGCAGCTTATGGGGGGGCGGACTAGCCAAAAACATTCAGTACTTC. It codes for CASSLWGGGLAKNIQYF.